The entry below gives a single T cell receptor beta chain sequence along with its context. Arm-PCR of CDR3 regions with iRepertoire HTBI primers generated TCR beta libraries. TCRdb redid the calling of the multiplex PCR reads with MiXCR, one entry per CDR3 protein. Of about 470,000 distinct CDR3 sequences in the sample, roughly 20% were seen once. Time point here: persistent/refractory GD, antithyroid drugs over 5 years with positive TRAb. PBMCs were the source of the RNA used for TCR sequencing. The authors drew patients from an endocrinology department in Xi'an, China. The data were taken from a study of regulatory T cells in long-lasting Graves disease. About the study: A definition of persistent Graves' disease required over 5 years of antithyroid drugs plus positive TSH receptor antibodies.

The CDR3 sequence is 15 residues long. Germline V gene sequence: CDR1 SGHTA, CDR2 FQGTGA. The V end lost 5 bases, the J end lost 2 bases, and 14 bases lay between the germline ends. The clonotype originates from a female donor with Graves disease. The J gene is TRBJ2-3, the V gene TRBV7-3; a possible D gene is TRBD1 (6 bases). This specimen was peripheral blood mononuclear cells (PBMCs), taken when the disease was refractory, from a patient treated with antithyroid drugs. The CDR3 protein is CASSPSGAPTDTQYF. CDR3 nucleotides: TGTGCCAGCAGCCCCTCAGGGGCTCCCACAGATACGCAGTATTTT.